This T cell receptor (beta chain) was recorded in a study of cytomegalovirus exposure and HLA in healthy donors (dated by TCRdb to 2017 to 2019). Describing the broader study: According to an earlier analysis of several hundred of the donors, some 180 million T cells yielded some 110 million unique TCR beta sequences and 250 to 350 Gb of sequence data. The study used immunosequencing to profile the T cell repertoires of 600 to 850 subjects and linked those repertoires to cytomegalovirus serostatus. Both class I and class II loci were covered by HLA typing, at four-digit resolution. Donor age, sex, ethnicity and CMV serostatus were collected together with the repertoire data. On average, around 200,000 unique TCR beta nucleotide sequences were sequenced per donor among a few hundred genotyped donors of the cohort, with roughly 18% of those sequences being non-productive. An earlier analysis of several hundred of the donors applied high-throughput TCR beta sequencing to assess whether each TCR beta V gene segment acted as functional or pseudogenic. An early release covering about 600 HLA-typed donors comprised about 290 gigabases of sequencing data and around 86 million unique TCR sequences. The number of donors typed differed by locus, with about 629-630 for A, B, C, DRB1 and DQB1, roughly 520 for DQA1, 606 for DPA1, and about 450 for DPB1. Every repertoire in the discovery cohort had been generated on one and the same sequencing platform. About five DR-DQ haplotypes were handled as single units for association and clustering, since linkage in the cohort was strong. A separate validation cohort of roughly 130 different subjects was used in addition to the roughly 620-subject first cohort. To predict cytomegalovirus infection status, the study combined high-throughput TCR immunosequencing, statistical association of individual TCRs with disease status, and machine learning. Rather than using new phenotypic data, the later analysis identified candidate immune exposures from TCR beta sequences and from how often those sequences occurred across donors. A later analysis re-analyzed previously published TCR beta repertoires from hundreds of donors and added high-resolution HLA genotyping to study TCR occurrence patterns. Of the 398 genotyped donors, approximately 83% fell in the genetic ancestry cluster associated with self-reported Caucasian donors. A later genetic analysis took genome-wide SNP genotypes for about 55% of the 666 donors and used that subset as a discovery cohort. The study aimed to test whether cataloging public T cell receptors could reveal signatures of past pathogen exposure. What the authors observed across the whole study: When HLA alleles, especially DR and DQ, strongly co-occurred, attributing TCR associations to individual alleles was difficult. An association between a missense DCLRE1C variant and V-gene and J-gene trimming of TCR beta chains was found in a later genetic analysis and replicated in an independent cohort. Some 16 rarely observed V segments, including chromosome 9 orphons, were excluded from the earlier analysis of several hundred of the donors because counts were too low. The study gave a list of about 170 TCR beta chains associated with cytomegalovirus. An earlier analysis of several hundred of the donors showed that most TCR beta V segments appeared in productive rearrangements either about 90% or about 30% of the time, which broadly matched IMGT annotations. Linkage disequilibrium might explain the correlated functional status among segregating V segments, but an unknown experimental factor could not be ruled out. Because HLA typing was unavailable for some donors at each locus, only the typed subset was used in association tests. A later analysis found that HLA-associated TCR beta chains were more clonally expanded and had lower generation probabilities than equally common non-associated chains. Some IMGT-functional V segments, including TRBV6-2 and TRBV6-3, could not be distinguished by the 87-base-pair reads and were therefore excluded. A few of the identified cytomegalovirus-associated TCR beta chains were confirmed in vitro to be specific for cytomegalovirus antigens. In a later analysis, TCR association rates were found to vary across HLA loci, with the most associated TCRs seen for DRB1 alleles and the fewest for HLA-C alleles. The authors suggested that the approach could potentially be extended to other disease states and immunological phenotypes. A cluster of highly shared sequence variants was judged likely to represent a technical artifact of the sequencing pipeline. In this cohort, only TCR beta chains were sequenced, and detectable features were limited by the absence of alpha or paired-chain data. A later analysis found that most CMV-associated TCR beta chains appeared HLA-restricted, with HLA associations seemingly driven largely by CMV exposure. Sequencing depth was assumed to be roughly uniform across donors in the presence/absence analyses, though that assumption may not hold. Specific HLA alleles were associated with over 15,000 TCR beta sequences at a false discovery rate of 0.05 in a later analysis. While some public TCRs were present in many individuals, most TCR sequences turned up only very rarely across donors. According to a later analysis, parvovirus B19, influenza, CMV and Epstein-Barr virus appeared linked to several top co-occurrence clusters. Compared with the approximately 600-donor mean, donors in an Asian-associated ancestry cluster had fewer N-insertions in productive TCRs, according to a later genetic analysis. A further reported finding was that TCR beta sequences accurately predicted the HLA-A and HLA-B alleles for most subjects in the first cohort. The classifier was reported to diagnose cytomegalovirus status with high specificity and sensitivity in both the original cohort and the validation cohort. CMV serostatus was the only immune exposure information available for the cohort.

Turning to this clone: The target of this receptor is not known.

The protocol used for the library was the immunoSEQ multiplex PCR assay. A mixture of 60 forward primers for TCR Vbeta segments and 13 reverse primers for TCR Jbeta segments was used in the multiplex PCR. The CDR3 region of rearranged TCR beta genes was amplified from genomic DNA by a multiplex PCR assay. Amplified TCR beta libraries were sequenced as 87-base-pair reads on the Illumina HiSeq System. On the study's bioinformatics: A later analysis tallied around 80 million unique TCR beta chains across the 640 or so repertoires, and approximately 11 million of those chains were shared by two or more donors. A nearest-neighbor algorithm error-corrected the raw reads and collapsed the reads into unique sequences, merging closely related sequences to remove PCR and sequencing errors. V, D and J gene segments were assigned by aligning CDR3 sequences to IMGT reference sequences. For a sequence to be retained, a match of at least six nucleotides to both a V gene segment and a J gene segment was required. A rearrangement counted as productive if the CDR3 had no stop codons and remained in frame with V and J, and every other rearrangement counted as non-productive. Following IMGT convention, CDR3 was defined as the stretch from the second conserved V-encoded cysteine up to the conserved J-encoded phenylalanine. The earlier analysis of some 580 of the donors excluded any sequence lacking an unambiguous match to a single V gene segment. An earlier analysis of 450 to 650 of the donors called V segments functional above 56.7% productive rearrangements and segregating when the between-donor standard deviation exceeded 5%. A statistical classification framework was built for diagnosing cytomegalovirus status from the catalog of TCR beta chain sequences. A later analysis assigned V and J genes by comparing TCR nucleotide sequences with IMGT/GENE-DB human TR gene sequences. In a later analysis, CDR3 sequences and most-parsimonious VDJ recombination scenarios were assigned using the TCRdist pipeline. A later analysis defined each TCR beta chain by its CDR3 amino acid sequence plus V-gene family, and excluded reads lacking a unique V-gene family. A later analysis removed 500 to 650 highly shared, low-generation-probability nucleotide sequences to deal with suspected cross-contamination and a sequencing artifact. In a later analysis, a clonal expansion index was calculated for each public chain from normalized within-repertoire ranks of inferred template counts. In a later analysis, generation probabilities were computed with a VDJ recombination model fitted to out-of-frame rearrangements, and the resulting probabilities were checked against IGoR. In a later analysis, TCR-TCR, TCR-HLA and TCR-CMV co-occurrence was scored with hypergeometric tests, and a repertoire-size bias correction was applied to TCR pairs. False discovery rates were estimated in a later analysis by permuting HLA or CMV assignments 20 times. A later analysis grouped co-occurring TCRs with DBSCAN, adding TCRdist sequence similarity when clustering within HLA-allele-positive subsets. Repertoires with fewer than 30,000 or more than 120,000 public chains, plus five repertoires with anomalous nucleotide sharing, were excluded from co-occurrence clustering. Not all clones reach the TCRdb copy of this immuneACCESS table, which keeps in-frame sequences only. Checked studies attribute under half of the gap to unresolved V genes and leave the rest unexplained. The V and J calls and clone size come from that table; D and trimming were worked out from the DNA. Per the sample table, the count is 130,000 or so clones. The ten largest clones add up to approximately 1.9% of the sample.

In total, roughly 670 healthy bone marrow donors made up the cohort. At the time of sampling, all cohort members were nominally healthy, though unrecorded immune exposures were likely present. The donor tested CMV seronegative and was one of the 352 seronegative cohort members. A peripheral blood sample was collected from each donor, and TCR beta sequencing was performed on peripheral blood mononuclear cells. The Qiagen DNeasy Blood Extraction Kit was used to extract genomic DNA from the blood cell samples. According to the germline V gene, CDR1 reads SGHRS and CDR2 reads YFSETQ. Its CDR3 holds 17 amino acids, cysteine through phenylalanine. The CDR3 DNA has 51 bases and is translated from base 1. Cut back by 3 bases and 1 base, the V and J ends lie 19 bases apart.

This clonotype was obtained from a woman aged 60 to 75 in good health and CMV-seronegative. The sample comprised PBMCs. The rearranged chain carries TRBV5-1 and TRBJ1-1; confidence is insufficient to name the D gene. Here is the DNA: TGCGCCAGCAGCTCCCCTAACACGTCCCTAGGGAACACTGAAGCTTTCTTT. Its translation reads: CASSSPNTSLGNTEAFF.